Presented here are 11 T cell receptor beta chains from one specimen sequenced in a study of blood T cells in healthy people across ages. Then a second PCR, running roughly 6 to 12 cycles, was carried out with a sample-barcoded 5' primer and a J-beta primer mix. TCRdb called the 5' RACE reads again in MiXCR, with one record for every CDR3 protein. The data show roughly 570,000 distinct CDR3 sequences, with 27% seen just once and approximately 17% held by the top ten. Sequenced input: blood. These TCRs come from a woman in her 70s in good health.

This chain joins TRBV20-1 and TRBJ2-7; weak D call: TRBD1 (6 bases). The CDR3 is 14 residues long. CDR1 is DFQATT and CDR2 is SNEGSKA in the germline V gene (reference sequence). Trimming removed 3 bases at V and 1 base at J, with 13 bases between. CDR3 in amino acids: CSASTIGQSYEQYF. CDR3 in DNA: TGCAGTGCTAGTACTATCGGACAGTCCTACGAGCAGTACTTC.

This clonotype was picked up many times. This rearrangement joins TRBV5-5 to TRBJ2-2; D tentatively fits TRBD1 or TRBD2 (5 bases each). Between the trimmed V and J ends, which lost 2 bases and 6 bases, there was a span of 14 bases. The CDR3 consists of 15 residues. The germline CDR1 and CDR2 sequences are SGHKS and YYEKEE (reference sequence). CDR3 sequence reads: CASSLGAWGSGELFF. The CDR3, as DNA: TGTGCCAGCAGCTTAGGAGCTTGGGGGTCCGGGGAGCTGTTTTTT.

In nucleotides, the CDR3 is TGCGCCAGCAGGGCGGGATCGAACACCGGGGAGCTGTTTTTT. Protein sequence: CASRAGSNTGELFF. V and J are TRBV5-1 and TRBJ2-2; tentatively, D is TRBD2 (6 bases). Germline CDR1 and CDR2: SGHRS and YFSETQ. Trimming cost V 5 bases and J 0 bases, with 8 bases left between them. CDR3 length equals 14 residues.

The J gene is TRBJ2-5, the V gene TRBV5-1, with D possibly TRBD2 on 5 matching bases. V lost 3 bases and J 7 bases, leaving 13 bases between the germline ends. CDR1 SGHRS and CDR2 YFSETQ come from the germline V gene. The length of the CDR3 is 13 residues. CDR3 nucleotide sequence: TGCGCCAGCAGCTCACCAGGACTTTGGACCCAGTACTTC. This gives the protein CASSSPGLWTQYF.

The gene calls are TRBV5-1 and TRBJ2-3; tentatively, D is TRBD1 or TRBD2 (6 bases each). The CDR3 covers 16 residues. Trimming removed 4 bases from V and 0 bases from J, with 15 bases in between. Germline CDR1 is SGHRS and CDR2 is YFSETQ. The CDR3 reads CASSPGGTTSTDTQYF. The CDR3 DNA is TGCGCCAGCAGCCCTGGAGGGACAACTAGCACAGATACGCAGTATTTT.

The chain combines TRBV21-1 with TRBJ2-1; the listed D gene, TRBD1, was not tested against the DNA. TRBV21-1 is a pseudogene. The CDR3 extends over 15 amino acids. DNA for the CDR3: TGTGCCGCAGCCCCCAGGGGAAGAACCTACAATGAGCAGTTCTTC. Its translation: CAAAPRGRTYNEQFF.

The chain recombines TRBV4-3 with TRBJ2-2, with unresolved D. Germline-derived CDR1 and CDR2 are LGHNA and YSLEER. V was shortened by 2 bases and J by 5 bases, with 21 bases between the two germline ends. The CDR3 length is 18 residues. The CDR3 DNA reads TGCGCCAGCAGCCAACTCCAGACTGGCCGCGATGTAACCGGGGAGCTGTTTTTT. Protein product: CASSQLQTGRDVTGELFF.

The chain is built from TRBV7-2 and TRBJ2-5; TRBD2 might be the D (7 bases). The CDR3 length is 15 residues. V shed 5 bases and J shed 1 base, with 14 bases lying between them. Germline CDR1 is SGHTA and CDR2 is FQGNSA. The CDR3 region has the DNA TGTGCCAGCAGCGGGGGCGGGGGCCTCCAAGAGACCCAGTACTTC. Translation: CASSGGGGLQETQYF.

This clonotype was detected a few times. The chain links TRBV19 to TRBJ1-6; 7 bases line up with TRBD1. This CDR3 has 14 amino acids. Germline CDR1 LNHDA, CDR2 SQIVND (reference sequence). Germline trimming cut 3 bases from V and 6 bases from J; bases unmatched to any gene: 2. DNA for the CDR3: TGTGCCAGTAGTATTACAGGGGTTAATTCACCCCTCCACTTT. Translated, it gives CASSITGVNSPLHF.

This clonotype was detected only a few times. The chain joins TRBV7-9 to TRBJ1-3; possibly TRBD1 for D (6 bases). Per the germline V gene, CDR1 is SEHNR and CDR2 is FQNEAQ (reference sequence). The germline V and J ends were trimmed by 8 bases and 9 bases, with 17 bases remaining between them. The CDR3 is 13 amino acids. The CDR3 DNA reads as TGTGCCAGCGGCGATGGACAGCTCAGCACCATATATTTT. Protein: CASGDGQLSTIYF. Variable domain in full (rest from reference TRBV7-9 and TRBJ1-3): DTGVSQNPRHKITKRGQNVTFRCDPISEHNRLYWYRQTLGQGPEFLTYFQNEAQLEKSRLLSDRFSAERPKGSFSTLEIQRTEQGDSAMYLCASGDGQLSTIYFGEGSWLTVV.

This clonotype was seen a handful of times. The V gene is TRBV9, the J gene TRBJ2-1; a possible D gene is TRBD1 (6 bases). The CDR3 is 13 amino acids. Germline loops: CDR1 SGDLS, CDR2 YYNGEE. Deletions cut 1 base from V and 8 bases from J, with 10 bases between. The CDR3 region is CASSVLGADEQFF. CDR3 DNA sequence: TGTGCCAGCAGCGTATTGGGGGCCGATGAGCAGTTCTTC. Based on the CDR3 plus reference TRBV9 and TRBJ2-1, the full variable domain is DSGVTQTPKHLITATGQRVTLRCSPRSGDLSVYWYQQSLDQGLQFLIQYYNGEERAKGNILERFSAQQFPDLHSELNLSSLELGDSALYFCASSVLGADEQFFGPGTRLTVL.